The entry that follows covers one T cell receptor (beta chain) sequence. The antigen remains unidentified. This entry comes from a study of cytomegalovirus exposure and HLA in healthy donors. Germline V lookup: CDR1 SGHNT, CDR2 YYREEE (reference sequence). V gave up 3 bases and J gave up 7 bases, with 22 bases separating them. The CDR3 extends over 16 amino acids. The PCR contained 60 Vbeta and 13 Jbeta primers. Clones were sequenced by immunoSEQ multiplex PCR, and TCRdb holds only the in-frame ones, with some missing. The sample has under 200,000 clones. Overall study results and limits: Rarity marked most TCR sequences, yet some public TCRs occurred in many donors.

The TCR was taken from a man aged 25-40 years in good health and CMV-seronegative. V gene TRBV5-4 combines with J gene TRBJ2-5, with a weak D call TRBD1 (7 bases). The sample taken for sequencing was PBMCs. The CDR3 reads CASSWGDSGSKGTQYF. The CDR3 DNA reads TGTGCCAGCAGCTGGGGGGACAGCGGCTCCAAAGGGACCCAGTACTTC.